This T cell receptor (beta chain) was sequenced during a study of PD-1 blockade in mismatch repair-deficient tumors (TCRdb year 2017). Study-level background: Between September 2013 and late 2016, the trial enrolled 86 consecutive patients with around twelve mismatch repair-deficient cancer types, every one of whom had been previously treated and was progressing. Tumor-associated T cell clones in the peripheral blood of patients responding to PD-1 blockade were tracked using deep sequencing of TCR CDR3 regions.

Findings and caveats that apply to the study as a whole: After pembrolizumab, tumor-resident clones, which were often undetectable in blood before treatment, expanded rapidly and then contracted, generally ahead of radiologic responses.

The library relied on the immunoSEQ multiplex PCR assay. This is the immuneACCESS table as TCRdb keeps it, with only in-frame sequences that have V and J called. A part of the clones is gone; compared with another copy, unresolved V genes explain less than half, and the rest is unexplained. Across this sample there are roughly 34,000 clones, with 65% to 85% seen only once. The ten largest account for about 3.2% of the sample. V was cut back by 0 bases and J by 5 bases, leaving a gap of 16 bases between them. Measured from the cysteine to the phenylalanine, the CDR3 is 16 residues long. Solely the CDR3 DNA is kept, with 48 bases framed from the first base. The germline V gene encodes CDR1 SGHVS and CDR2 FQNEAQ. Mismatch repair deficiency was established in every enrolled patient by polymerase chain reaction or immunohistochemistry. A few patients who responded to pembrolizumab therapy underwent TCR sequencing. In the phase II trial, pembrolizumab PD-1 blockade was tested prospectively in advanced mismatch repair-deficient cancers, no matter which tissue of origin the cancers came from. Serial peripheral blood T cell samples were collected before and at multiple times after starting PD-1 blockade. Blood sampling time points were reported as weeks after the first dose of pembrolizumab.

For this clone: No antigen is known for it. Base qualities are not provided; no much larger clone lies one nucleotide away.

The sequence came from an adult with mismatch repair-deficient cancer. The chain is made from TRBV7-8 and TRBJ2-5; the D segment could be TRBD1, given 5 matching bases. This material consisted of PBMCs, taken 6 to 7 weeks after starting pembrolizumab. The CDR3 region reads CASSLAWLGAVETQYF. The nucleotides read TGTGCCAGCAGCTTAGCCTGGTTAGGGGCGGTGGAGACCCAGTACTTC.